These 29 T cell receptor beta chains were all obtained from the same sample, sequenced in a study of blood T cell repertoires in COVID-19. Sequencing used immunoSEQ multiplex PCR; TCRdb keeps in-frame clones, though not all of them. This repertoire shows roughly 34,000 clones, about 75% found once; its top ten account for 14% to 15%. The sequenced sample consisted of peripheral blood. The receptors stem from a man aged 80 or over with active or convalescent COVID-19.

In DNA form, the CDR3 reads TGCGCCAGCAGCCAAGATCGAAACAGGGGCTATGGCTACACCTTC. It specifies CASSQDRNRGYGYTF. This sequence joins TRBV4-3 and TRBJ1-2; TRBD1 agrees at 7 bases. The V segment lost 0 bases and the J segment 4 bases; nucleotides outside the gene matches: 5. CDR1 LGHNA and CDR2 YSLEER come from the germline V gene. This CDR3 is built from 15 residues.

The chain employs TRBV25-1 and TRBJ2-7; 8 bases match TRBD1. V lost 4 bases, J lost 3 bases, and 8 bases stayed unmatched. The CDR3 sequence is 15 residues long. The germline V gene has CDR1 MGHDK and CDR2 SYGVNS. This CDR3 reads CASSADREAVYEQYF. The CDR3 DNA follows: TGTGCCAGCAGTGCGGACAGGGAAGCGGTCTACGAGCAGTACTTC.

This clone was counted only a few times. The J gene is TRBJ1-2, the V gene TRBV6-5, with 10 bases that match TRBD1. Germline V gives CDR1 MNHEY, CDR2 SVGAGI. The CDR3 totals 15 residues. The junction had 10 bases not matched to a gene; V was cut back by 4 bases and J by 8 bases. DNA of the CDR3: TGTGCCAGCAGTTCGCCGGGACAGGGGTTAGTGGGCTACACCTTC. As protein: CASSSPGQGLVGYTF.

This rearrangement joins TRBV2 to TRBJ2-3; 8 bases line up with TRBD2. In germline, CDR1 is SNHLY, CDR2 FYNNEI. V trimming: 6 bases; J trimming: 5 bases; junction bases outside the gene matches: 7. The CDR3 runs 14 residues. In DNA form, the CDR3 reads TGTGCCAGCAGGGGAGCGGGAGCGGGAGATACGCAGTATTTT. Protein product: CASRGAGAGDTQYF.

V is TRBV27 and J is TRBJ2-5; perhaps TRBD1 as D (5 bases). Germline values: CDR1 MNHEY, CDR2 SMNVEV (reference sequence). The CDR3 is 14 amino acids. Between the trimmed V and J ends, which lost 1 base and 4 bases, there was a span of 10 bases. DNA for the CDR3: TGTGCCAGCAGTTTATTAGGGGTCGGAGAGACCCAGTACTTC. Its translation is CASSLLGVGETQYF.

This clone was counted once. The CDR3 DNA follows: TGCGCCAGCAGCCAAGAATTAGCTGACGAGCAGTACTTC. Encoded protein: CASSQELADEQYF. The chain uses TRBV4-3 and TRBJ2-7; D is undetermined. Germline-derived CDR1 and CDR2 are LGHNA and YSLEER. V shed 0 bases and J shed 5 bases, with 8 bases lying between them. The CDR3 runs 13 residues.

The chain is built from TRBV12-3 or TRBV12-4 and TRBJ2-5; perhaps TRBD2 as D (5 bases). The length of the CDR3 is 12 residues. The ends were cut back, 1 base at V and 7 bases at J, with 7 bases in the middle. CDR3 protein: CASSLDGGTQYF. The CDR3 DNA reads TGTGCCAGCAGTTTAGACGGAGGGACCCAGTACTTC.

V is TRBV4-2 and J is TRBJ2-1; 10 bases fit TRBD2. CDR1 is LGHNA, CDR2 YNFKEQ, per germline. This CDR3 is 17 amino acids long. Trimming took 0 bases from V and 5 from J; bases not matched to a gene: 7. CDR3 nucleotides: TGTGCCAGCAGCCAAGATGTCGGGACTAGCGCTAACAATGAGCAGTTCTTC. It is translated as CASSQDVGTSANNEQFF.

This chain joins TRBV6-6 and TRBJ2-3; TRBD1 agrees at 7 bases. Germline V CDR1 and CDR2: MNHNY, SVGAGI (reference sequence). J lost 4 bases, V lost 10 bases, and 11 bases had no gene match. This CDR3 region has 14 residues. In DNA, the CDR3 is TGTGCCACCCGAGGGGGCGGAAACGCAGATACGCAGTATTTT. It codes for CATRGGGNADTQYF.

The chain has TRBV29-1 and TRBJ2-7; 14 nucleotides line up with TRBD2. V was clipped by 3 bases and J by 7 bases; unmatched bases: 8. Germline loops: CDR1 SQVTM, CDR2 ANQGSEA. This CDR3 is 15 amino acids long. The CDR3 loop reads CSVDTGTSGSREQYF. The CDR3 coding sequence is TGCAGCGTTGATACGGGGACTAGCGGGAGTCGGGAGCAGTACTTC.

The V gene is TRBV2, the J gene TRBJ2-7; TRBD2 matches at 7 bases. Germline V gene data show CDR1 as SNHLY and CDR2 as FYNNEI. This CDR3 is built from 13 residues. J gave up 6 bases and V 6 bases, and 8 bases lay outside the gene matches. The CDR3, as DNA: TGTGCCAGCAGAGAATCCAGGGAGGGCGAGCAGTACTTC. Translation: CASRESREGEQYF.

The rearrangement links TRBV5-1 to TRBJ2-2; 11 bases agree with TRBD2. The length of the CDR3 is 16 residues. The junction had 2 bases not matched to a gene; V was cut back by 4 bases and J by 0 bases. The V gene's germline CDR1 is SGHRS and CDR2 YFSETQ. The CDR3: CASSAGLAANTGELFF. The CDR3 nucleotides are TGCGCCAGCAGCGCGGGACTAGCGGCGAACACCGGGGAGCTGTTTTTT.

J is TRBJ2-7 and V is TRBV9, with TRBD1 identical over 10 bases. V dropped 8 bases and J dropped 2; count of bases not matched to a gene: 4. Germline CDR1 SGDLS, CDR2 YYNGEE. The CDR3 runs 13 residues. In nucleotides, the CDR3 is TGTGCCAGTGGACAGGGGGAAACCTACGAGCAGTACTTC. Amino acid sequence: CASGQGETYEQYF.

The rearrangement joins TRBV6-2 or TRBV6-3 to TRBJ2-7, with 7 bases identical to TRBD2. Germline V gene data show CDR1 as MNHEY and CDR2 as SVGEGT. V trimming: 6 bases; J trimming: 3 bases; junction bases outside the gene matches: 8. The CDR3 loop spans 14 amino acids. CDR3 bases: TGTGCCAGCAGCCGGGACTACTTCGTCTACGAGCAGTACTTC. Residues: CASSRDYFVYEQYF.

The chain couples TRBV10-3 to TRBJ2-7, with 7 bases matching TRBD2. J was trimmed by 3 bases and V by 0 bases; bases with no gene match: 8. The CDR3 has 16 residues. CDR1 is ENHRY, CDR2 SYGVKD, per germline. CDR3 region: CAISESIRAGDYEQYF. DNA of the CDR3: TGTGCCATCAGTGAGTCAATTCGTGCGGGGGACTACGAGCAGTACTTC.

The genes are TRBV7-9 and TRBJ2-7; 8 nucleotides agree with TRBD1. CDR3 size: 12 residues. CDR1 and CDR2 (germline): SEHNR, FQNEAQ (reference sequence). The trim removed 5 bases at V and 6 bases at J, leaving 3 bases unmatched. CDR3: CASSRDRFEQYF. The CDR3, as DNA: TGTGCCAGCAGCCGGGACAGGTTCGAGCAGTACTTC.

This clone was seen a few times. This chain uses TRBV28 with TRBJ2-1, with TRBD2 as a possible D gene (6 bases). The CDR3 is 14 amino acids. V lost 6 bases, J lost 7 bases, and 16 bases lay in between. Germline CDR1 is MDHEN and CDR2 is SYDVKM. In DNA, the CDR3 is TGTGCCAGCAGAACGGCCTCCGGGGGTAATGAGCAGTTCTTC. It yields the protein CASRTASGGNEQFF.

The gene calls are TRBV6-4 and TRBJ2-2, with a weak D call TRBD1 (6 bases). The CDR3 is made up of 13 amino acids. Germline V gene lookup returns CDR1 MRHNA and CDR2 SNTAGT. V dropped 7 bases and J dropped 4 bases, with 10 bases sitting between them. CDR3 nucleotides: TGTGCCAGCAAAGGGGGAGTCACCGGGGAGCTGTTTTTT. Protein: CASKGGVTGELFF.

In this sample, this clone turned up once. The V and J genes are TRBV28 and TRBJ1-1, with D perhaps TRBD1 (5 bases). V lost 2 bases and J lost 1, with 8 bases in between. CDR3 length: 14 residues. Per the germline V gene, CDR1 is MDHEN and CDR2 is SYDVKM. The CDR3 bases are TGTGCCAGCAGTTTAAGGGGTTGGAACACTGAAGCTTTCTTT. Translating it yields CASSLRGWNTEAFF.

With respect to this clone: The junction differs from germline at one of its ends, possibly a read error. This CDR3 reads CASSRGWRQGRRGAVF. CDR3 coding DNA: TGTGCCAGCAGCCGCGGCTGGAGACAAGGACGCCGGGGAGCTGTTTTT. The gene calls are TRBV7-6 and TRBJ2-2, with D perhaps TRBD2 (5 bases). The CDR3 runs 16 residues. Germline V gene sequence: CDR1 SGHVS, CDR2 FNYEAQ. The whole variable domain, remainder taken from reference TRBV7-6 and TRBJ2-2, is GAGVSQSPRYKVTKRGQDVALRCDPISGHVSLYWYRQALGQGPEFLTYFNYEAQQDKSGLPNDRFSAERPEGSISTLTIQRTEQRDSAMYRCASSRGWRQGRRGAVFGEGSRLTVL.

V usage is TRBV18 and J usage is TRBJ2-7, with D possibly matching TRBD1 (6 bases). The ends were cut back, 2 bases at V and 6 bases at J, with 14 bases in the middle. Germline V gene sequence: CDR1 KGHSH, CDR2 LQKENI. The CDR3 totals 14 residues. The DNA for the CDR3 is TGTGCCAGCTCACCAGGTAACAGGGTAGGCGAGCAGTACTTC. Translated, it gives CASSPGNRVGEQYF.

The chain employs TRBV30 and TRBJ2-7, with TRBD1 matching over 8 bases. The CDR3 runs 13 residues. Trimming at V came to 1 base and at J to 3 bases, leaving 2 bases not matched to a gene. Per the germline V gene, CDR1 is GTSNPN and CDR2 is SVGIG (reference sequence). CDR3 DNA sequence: TGTGCCTGGAGTGGGACAGGGAGCTACGAGCAGTACTTC. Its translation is CAWSGTGSYEQYF.

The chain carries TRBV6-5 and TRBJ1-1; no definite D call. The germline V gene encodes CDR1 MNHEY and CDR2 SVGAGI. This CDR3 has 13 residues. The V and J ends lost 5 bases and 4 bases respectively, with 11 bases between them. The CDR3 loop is CASSPRRVTEAFF. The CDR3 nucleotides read TGTGCCAGCAGTCCCCGACGGGTCACTGAAGCTTTCTTT.

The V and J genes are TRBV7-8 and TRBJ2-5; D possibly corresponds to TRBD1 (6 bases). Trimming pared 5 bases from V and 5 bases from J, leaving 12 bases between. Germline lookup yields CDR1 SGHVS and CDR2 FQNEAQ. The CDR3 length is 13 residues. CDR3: CASSTGTFETQYF. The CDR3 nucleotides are TGTGCCAGCAGCACCGGGACATTCGAGACCCAGTACTTC.

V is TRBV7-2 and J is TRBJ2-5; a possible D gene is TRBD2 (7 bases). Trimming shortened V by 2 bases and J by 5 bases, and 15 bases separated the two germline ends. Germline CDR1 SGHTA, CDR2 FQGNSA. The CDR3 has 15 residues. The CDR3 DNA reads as TGTGCCAGCAGCTTACAATCGGGGGGCTGGGAGACCCAGTACTTC. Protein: CASSLQSGGWETQYF.

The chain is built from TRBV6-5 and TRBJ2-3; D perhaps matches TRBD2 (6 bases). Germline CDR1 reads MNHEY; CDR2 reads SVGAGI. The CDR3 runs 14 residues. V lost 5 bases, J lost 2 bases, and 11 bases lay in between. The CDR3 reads CASSRLGFTDTQYF. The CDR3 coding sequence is TGTGCCAGCAGTCGACTAGGATTCACAGATACGCAGTATTTT.

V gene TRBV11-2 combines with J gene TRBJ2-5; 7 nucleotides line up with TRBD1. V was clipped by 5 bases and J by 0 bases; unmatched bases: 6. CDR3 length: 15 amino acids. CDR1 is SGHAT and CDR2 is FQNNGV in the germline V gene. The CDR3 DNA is TGTGCCAGCAGCACACAGGGGCTGAACCAAGAGACCCAGTACTTC. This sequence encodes CASSTQGLNQETQYF.

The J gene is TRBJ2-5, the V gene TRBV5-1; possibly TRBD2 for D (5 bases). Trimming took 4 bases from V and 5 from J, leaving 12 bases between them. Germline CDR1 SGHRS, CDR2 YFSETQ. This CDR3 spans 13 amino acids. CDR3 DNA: TGCGCCAGCAGCGTGATACCGGGGGAGACCCAGTACTTC. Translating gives CASSVIPGETQYF.

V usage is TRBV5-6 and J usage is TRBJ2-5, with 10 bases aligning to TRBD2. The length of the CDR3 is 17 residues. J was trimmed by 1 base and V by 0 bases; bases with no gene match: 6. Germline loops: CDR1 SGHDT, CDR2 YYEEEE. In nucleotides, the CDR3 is TGTGCCAGCAGCTTGGCCGTAGCGGGAGGTTCCCAAGAGACCCAGTACTTC. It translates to CASSLAVAGGSQETQYF.